One and the same sample provided the 27 T cell receptor beta chains below, sequenced in a study of blood T cell repertoires in COVID-19. Libraries were prepared by immunoSEQ multiplex PCR; TCRdb keeps only in-frame clonotypes and omits some of them. The table shows around 270,000 clones, with roughly 90% occurring only once. The sample comprised peripheral blood. The source is a man aged 35-49 years with acute or convalescent COVID-19.

Regarding this clone: At one boundary the junction diverges from the germline segment, which might be a read error. The chain is built from TRBV5-6 and TRBJ2-7, with D perhaps TRBD2 (5 bases). CDR3 length: 13 amino acids. CDR1 is SGHDT and CDR2 is YYEEEE in the germline V gene. CDR3: CASTLSLAYEQCF. As DNA, the CDR3 is TGTGCCAGCACCCTCAGCCTAGCCTACGAGCAGTGCTTC.

The chain joins TRBV24-1 to TRBJ2-7, with 10 bases aligning to TRBD2. In germline, CDR1 is KGHDR, CDR2 SFDVKD. The CDR3 has 17 residues. J gave up 2 bases and V 3 bases, and 9 bases lay outside the gene matches. The CDR3 sequence is CATSDQRTSGSTYEQYF. The DNA of the CDR3 is TGTGCCACCAGTGATCAACGGACTAGCGGTTCCACCTACGAGCAGTACTTC.

The rearrangement uses TRBV6-5 and TRBJ1-3; TRBD1 aligns across 12 bases. The V gene end was trimmed by 6 bases and the J gene end by 2 bases; junction bases not matched to a gene: 2. CDR1 and CDR2 (germline): MNHEY, SVGAGI. The CDR3 covers 15 residues. The CDR3 nucleotides are TGTGCCAGCAGCCGGGACAGGGGGCCTGGAAACACCATATATTTT. Protein product: CASSRDRGPGNTIYF.

V gene TRBV7-6 combines with J gene TRBJ2-2; 8 bases agree with TRBD1. V shed 1 base and J 5 bases; nucleotides not matched to a gene: 6. The CDR3 sequence is 16 residues long. Germline CDR1 reads SGHVS; CDR2 reads FNYEAQ. For the CDR3, the DNA is TGTGCCAGCAGCTTAGGATTTAGGACAGGGACCGGGGAGCTGTTTTTT. Its protein is CASSLGFRTGTGELFF.

The chain joins TRBV6-2 or TRBV6-3 to TRBJ2-7; TRBD1 agrees at 9 bases. This CDR3 spans 16 amino acids. Germline assignment: CDR1 MNHEY and CDR2 SVGEGT. Trimming at V came to 2 bases and at J to 0 bases, leaving 5 bases not matched to a gene. In nucleotides, the CDR3 is TGTGCCAGCAGTTACCCGGACAGGGGCCTCTCCTACGAGCAGTACTTC. Translating gives CASSYPDRGLSYEQYF.

For this clone: No conserved phenylalanine or tryptophan ends this CDR3, so it is likely a read error. It is unclear where the CDR3 begins or ends on the DNA, so no DNA is shown, and the CDR3 is as TCRdb lists it. The chain combines TRBV21-1 with TRBJ1-1; the table's D call, TRBD1, was not checked against the DNA. TRBV21-1 is designated a pseudogene. 11 amino acids form the CDR3, both terminal residues included. CDR3 region: CASSKGANFVL.

The rearrangement uses TRBV25-1 and TRBJ1-2; TRBD1 might be the D (5 bases). Trimming left V 6 bases short and J 0 bases short, with 8 bases between. The germline V gene encodes CDR1 MGHDK and CDR2 SYGVNS. The CDR3 runs 13 residues. CDR3 sequence reads: CASSRGANYGYTF. CDR3 nucleotide sequence: TGTGCCAGCAGCCGGGGGGCTAACTATGGCTACACCTTC.

V gene TRBV6-4 combines with J gene TRBJ1-6, with D unclear. The germline CDR1 and CDR2 sequences are MRHNA and SNTAGT. The germline V and J ends were trimmed by 5 bases and 10 bases, with 12 bases remaining between them. The CDR3 contains 13 residues. CDR3 protein: CASSTDLESPLHF. The CDR3 DNA reads TGTGCCAGCAGTACAGATCTGGAATCACCCCTCCACTTT.

The chain uses TRBV27 and TRBJ1-2; 10 bases agree with TRBD1. The germline gives CDR1 MNHEY, CDR2 SMNVEV (reference sequence). This CDR3 is 14 amino acids long. V lost 11 bases to trimming and J lost 2 bases; unmatched junction nucleotides: 8. This CDR3 reads CAGHEGQGNYGYTF. CDR3 sequence (DNA): TGTGCCGGCCACGAGGGACAGGGGAACTATGGCTACACCTTC.

This chain connects TRBV20-1 to TRBJ1-1, with D possibly matching TRBD1 (6 bases). V lost 3 bases and J 5 bases, leaving 13 bases between the germline ends. CDR3 length equals 13 residues. CDR1 is DFQATT and CDR2 is SNEGSKA in the germline V gene (reference sequence). CDR3 in DNA: TGCAGTGCTAGTACAGGGTTAGGGACTGAAGCTTTCTTT. This codes for CSASTGLGTEAFF.

The CDR3 DNA follows: TGTGCCAGCAGTTGGACAGTAAACACTGAAGCTTTCTTT. This translates into CASSWTVNTEAFF. The V and J genes are TRBV6-4 and TRBJ1-1, with a weak D call TRBD1 (6 bases). The germline CDR1 and CDR2 sequences are MRHNA and SNTAGT. The ends were cut back, 5 bases at V and 2 bases at J, with 9 bases in the middle. This CDR3 is 13 amino acids long.

The chain has TRBV12-5 and TRBJ1-1; TRBD1 is a possible D gene (6 bases). Trimming took 6 bases from V and 8 from J, leaving 10 bases between them. Germline-derived CDR1 and CDR2 are LGHNT and FRNRAP. The CDR3 is 11 amino acids. The CDR3 region has the DNA TGTGCTAGTGGCAGCGGGACAGAAGCTTTCTTT. As protein: CASGSGTEAFF.

The gene calls are TRBV12-3 or TRBV12-4 and TRBJ1-2; D ambiguous. V was clipped by 2 bases and J by 8 bases, with 12 bases between them. This CDR3 has 13 amino acids. This chain's CDR3 is CASSLIGGGGYTF. DNA of the CDR3: TGTGCCAGCAGTTTAATCGGAGGAGGAGGCTACACCTTC.

The rearrangement uses TRBV6-5 and TRBJ1-5, with 7 bases lining up with TRBD1. The V gene end was trimmed by 7 bases and the J gene end by 1 base; junction bases not matched to a gene: 7. Germline CDR1 reads MNHEY; CDR2 reads SVGAGI. The CDR3 loop spans 15 amino acids. CDR3 sequence: CASTPAGQSNQPQHF. As DNA, the CDR3 is TGTGCCAGCACCCCCGCGGGACAGAGCAATCAGCCCCAGCATTTT.

This clone appeared a single time. The genes are TRBV5-1 and TRBJ2-1; TRBD1 is a possible D gene (5 bases). Between the trimmed V and J ends, which lost 3 bases and 9 bases, there was a span of 7 bases. Per the germline V gene, CDR1 is SGHRS and CDR2 is YFSETQ. The CDR3 covers 11 residues. This chain's CDR3 is CASSSRGEQFF. CDR3 bases: TGCGCCAGCAGCTCAAGGGGTGAGCAGTTCTTC.

The rearrangement uses TRBV11-2 and TRBJ2-7; D might be TRBD1 (5 bases). Trimming shortened V by 5 bases and J by 3 bases, and 8 bases separated the two germline ends. Per germline, CDR1 SGHAT and CDR2 FQNNGV. The CDR3 sequence is 12 residues long. DNA of the CDR3: TGTGCCAGCAGCCTGACAGACTACGAGCAGTACTTC. It codes for CASSLTDYEQYF.

This clone was seen just once. The chain has TRBV5-4 and TRBJ1-1; 9 bases are a match to TRBD1. Germline CDR1 SGHNT, CDR2 YYREEE (reference sequence). Unmatched junction bases numbered 4, after V lost 4 bases and J lost 0 bases. CDR3 length: 15 amino acids. The CDR3 loop is CASSAGQGMNTEAFF. The DNA for the CDR3 is TGTGCCAGCAGCGCGGGACAGGGAATGAACACTGAAGCTTTCTTT.

The chain recombines TRBV11-3 with TRBJ2-1, with D uncertain. The V end was cut by 4 bases, the J end by 0 bases, with 13 bases between. Germline V gene lookup returns CDR1 SGHNT and CDR2 YENEEA. The CDR3 extends over 16 amino acids. The chain's CDR3 is CASSSAEAASYNEQFF. CDR3 sequence (DNA): TGTGCCAGCAGCTCCGCAGAGGCCGCCTCCTACAATGAGCAGTTCTTC.

This chain connects TRBV12-3 or TRBV12-4 to TRBJ1-2, with D unclear. V lost 3 bases and J lost 9, with 8 bases in between. CDR3 length: 11 amino acids. CDR3 in DNA: TGTGCCAGCAGTTTGGGGAGTCGCTACACCTTC. It specifies CASSLGSRYTF.

This chain links TRBV7-2 with TRBJ1-4; D is unclear. Germline CDR1 and CDR2: SGHTA and FQGNSA. Trimming shortened V by 4 bases and J by 8 bases, and 11 bases separated the two germline ends. The CDR3 loop spans 13 amino acids. The chain's CDR3 is CASSSRNREKLFF. The CDR3, as DNA: TGTGCCAGCAGCTCGCGGAACCGAGAAAAACTGTTTTTT.

This chain links TRBV11-3 with TRBJ2-1; 11 positions match TRBD2. The CDR3 has 15 residues. Germline values: CDR1 SGHNT, CDR2 YENEEA. The V gene end was trimmed by 3 bases and the J gene end by 6 bases; junction bases not matched to a gene: 4. In DNA, the CDR3 is TGTGCCAGCAGCTTTCGTAGCGGGGGGGCCAATGAGCAGTTCTTC. This gives the protein CASSFRSGGANEQFF.

The DNA of the CDR3 is TGTGCCAGCAGCGTAGGCGGGGGGGCCGGAGAGACCCAGTACTTC. Its translation is CASSVGGGAGETQYF. This chain joins TRBV9 and TRBJ2-5, with 9 bases fitting TRBD2. Germline CDR1 reads SGDLS; CDR2 reads YYNGEE. The CDR3 extends over 15 amino acids. J was trimmed by 4 bases and V by 0 bases; bases with no gene match: 4.

This rearrangement joins TRBV6-1 to TRBJ2-7; 8 nucleotides align to TRBD1. Per germline, CDR1 MNHNS and CDR2 SASEGT. V was pared by 1 base and J by 3 bases, with 8 bases of the junction left unmatched. The CDR3 loop spans 16 amino acids. The chain's CDR3 is CASSEGWTGQVYEQYF. The CDR3 DNA sequence: TGTGCCAGCAGTGAAGGTTGGACAGGGCAAGTCTACGAGCAGTACTTC.

J is TRBJ1-4 and V is TRBV11-2; D ambiguous. Germline loops: CDR1 SGHAT, CDR2 FQNNGV. CDR3 length: 17 residues. Trimming took off 1 base at V and 3 bases at J, with 15 bases between the two ends. CDR3 sequence reads: CASSLVGGSTPNEKLFF. The CDR3 bases are TGTGCCAGCAGCTTAGTGGGCGGGAGTACGCCTAATGAAAAACTGTTTTTT.

The rearrangement links TRBV15 to TRBJ2-7, with D possibly TRBD1 on 5 matching bases. Germline assignment: CDR1 LNHNV and CDR2 YYDKDF (reference sequence). Trimming removed 4 bases at V and 2 bases at J, with 9 bases between. The CDR3 runs to 13 residues. This CDR3 is CATSNRKTYEQYF. The CDR3 region has the DNA TGTGCCACCAGCAACAGGAAGACCTACGAGCAGTACTTC.

Notes on this clone: This sample includes further DNA sequences coding for the same CDR3. The rearrangement joins TRBV7-8 to TRBJ1-1; 8 bases agree with TRBD1. Germline CDR1 reads SGHVS; CDR2 reads FQNEAQ. The CDR3 has 16 amino acids. The J segment lost 4 bases and the V segment lost 5 bases, leaving 12 bases of the junction unmatched. In DNA, the CDR3 is TGTGCCAGCAGCCCAACTCCAACAGGGGGATTCACTGAAGCTTTCTTT. Amino acids: CASSPTPTGGFTEAFF.

The chain has TRBV3-1 (or the pseudogene TRBV3-2) and TRBJ1-1; D is undetermined. Germline CDR1 and CDR2: LGHDT and YNNKEL (reference sequence). CDR3 length: 13 residues. The V and J ends lost 5 bases and 1 base respectively, with 8 bases between them. DNA of the CDR3: TGTGCCAGCAGCAACAGTGAGAACACTGAAGCTTTCTTT. Residues: CASSNSENTEAFF.